This T cell receptor beta chain stems from a study of T cell responses to AZD1222 COVID-19 vaccine (dated by TCRdb to the early 2020s). For the wider study: TCR sequencing was performed for 230 to 250 trial participants, of whom around 200 were given two doses of AZD1222 and around 25 were given two doses of MenACWY control vaccine. Enrollment into the trials was organized by age into subgroups of 18-55, 56-69 and 70-plus years, and those subgroups contained approximately 160, 26 and 62 TCR-sequenced participants, respectively. The study at large found these results: The 56-69-year group was small, and its depth increase did not reach significance, likely because of low power. Reportedly, almost half of the unique spike-specific TCRs recognized epitopes lying outside the regions that are mutated in the B.1.351 and B.1.1.7 variants. Participants were mostly white British and included more females than males, and it was suggested by the authors that clonal diversity may have been underestimated. The whole spike protein was spanned by vaccine-associated CD4 TCRs, and dominant responses were seen in regions 160-218 and 743-854. Conclusions about previously exposed vaccinees are limited because only five to seven AZD1222 recipients were SARS-CoV-2 seropositive at baseline. No day 14 peak-response samples were available, so repertoires were characterized only after the peak T cell response. After two AZD1222 doses, spike-specific TCR breadth and depth were significantly higher than at day 0 and than in MenACWY recipients.

The CDR3 holds 13 amino acids from the cysteine to the phenylalanine. Here the CDR3 DNA is all that survives: 39 bases in frame from base 1. CDR1 SGHTA and CDR2 FQGTGA are derived from the germline V gene. The trim is 5 bases for V and 4 bases for J, with a gap of 11 bases between the germline ends. The time point label, as the study defines it: about 28 days (+/-7) after the second vaccine dose. AZD1222 recipients whose second dose came at about 4 weeks and those whose second dose came at about 12 weeks were combined into one group, since spike-specific TCR depth and breadth did not differ between the two schedules. Samples from vaccinated people were obtained from the UK trials COV001 and COV002, which included a single-blind randomized controlled phase 2/3 trial of AZD1222 (ChAdOx1 nCoV-19) in healthy adults. For TCRbeta chain sequencing, PBMC samples from trial participants were taken at day 0 and at day 28 after the second dose.

The CDR3 regions of human TCRbeta chains were analyzed by immunosequencing. Per the authors' processing: TCRs in the repertoires were compared against a reference library of SARS-CoV-2-specific TCRs that had been generated with the MIRA antigen-specificity platform. Breadth was defined as the fraction of unique TCRs that were SARS-CoV-2-associated, and depth was defined as the fraction of total T cells that were SARS-CoV-2-associated. Using the MIRA data, every spike-specific TCR was mapped to the spike region that the TCR reacted to and assigned to either a CD4 or a CD8 class. Log10-transformed breadth and depth values were compared by one-way ANOVA with Sidak's multiple comparisons tests. What TCRdb holds here is the immuneACCESS table cut down to in-frame rearrangements. Part of the clones is not present; checked against another copy, under half of the missing clones reflect an unresolved V gene, and the others are unexplained. V, J and clone size derive from that table, while D and trimming were established from the DNA sequence. For this sample the table gives about 180,000 clones, of which more than 70% were detected only once. The top ten constitute 25% to 30% of the sample.

About this clone itself: Its antigen target is currently unknown. The record has no base qualities; no much larger clone is one base away.

The chain is encoded by TRBV7-3 joined to TRBJ1-1; the best D guess is TRBD1, with 5 bases matching. The starting material was peripheral blood, obtained 28 days after the second AZD1222 dose. This receptor was taken from an adult who received the AZD1222 COVID-19 vaccine. The DNA sequence follows: TGTGCCAGCAGCCCAAGGGGCAGCACTGAAGCTTTCTTT. This codes for CASSPRGSTEAFF.